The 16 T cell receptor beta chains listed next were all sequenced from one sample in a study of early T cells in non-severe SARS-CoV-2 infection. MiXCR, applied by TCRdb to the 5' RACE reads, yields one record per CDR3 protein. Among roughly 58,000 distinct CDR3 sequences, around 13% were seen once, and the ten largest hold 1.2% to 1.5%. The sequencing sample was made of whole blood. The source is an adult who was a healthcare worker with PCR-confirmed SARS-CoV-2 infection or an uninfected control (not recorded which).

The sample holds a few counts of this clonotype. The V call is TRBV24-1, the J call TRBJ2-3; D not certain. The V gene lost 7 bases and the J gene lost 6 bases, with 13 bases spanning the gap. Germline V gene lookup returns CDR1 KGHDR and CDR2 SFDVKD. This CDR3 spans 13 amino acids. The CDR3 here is CATSQEGTDTQYF. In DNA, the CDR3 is TGTGCCACCAGCCAGGAAGGTACCGATACGCAGTATTTT.

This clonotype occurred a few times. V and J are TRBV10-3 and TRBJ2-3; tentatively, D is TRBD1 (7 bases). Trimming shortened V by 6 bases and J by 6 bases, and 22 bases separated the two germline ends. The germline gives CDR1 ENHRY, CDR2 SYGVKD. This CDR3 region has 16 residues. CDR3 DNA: TGTGCCATCAGGGAGGAGGGGGCCTATTCGTTCGATACGCAGTATTTT. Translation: CAIREEGAYSFDTQYF.

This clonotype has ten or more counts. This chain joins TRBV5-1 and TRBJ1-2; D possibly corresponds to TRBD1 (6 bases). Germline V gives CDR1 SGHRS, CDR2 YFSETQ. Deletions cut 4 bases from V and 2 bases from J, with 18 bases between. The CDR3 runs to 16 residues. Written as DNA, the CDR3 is TGCGCCAGCAGCCCAGGGGTCCTTACCCCCAACTATGGCTACACCTTC. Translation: CASSPGVLTPNYGYTF.

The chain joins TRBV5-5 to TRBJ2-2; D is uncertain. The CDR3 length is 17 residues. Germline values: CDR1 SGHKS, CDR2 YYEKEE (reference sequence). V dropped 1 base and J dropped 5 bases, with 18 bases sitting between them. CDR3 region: CASSLQMTDSRTGELFF. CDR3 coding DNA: TGTGCCAGCAGCTTGCAGATGACTGACTCCAGGACCGGGGAGCTGTTTTTT.

The CDR3 bases are TGTGCCAGCAGTTTAGGACAGGGGGCAAACGAGCAGTACTTC. Its protein product is CASSLGQGANEQYF. The gene calls are TRBV12-3 or TRBV12-4 and TRBJ2-7, with 10 bases that match TRBD1. This CDR3 has 14 amino acids. With V trimmed by 1 base and J by 5 bases, 2 bases remained unmatched.

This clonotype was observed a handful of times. CDR3 nucleotides: TGTGCCTGGAGTCAGGACAGGAGTAACACCGGGGAGCTGTTTTTT. Encoded protein: CAWSQDRSNTGELFF. The chain couples TRBV30 to TRBJ2-2, with 7 bases fitting TRBD1. Germline V gene data show CDR1 as GTSNPN and CDR2 as SVGIG (reference sequence). Trimming took 2 bases from V and 2 from J; bases not matched to a gene: 5. This CDR3 region has 15 residues.

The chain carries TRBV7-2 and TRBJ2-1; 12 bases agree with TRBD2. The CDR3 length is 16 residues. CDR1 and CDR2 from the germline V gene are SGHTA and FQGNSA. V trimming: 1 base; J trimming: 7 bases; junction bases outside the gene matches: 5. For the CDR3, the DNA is TGTGCCAGCAGCTTAGTGCTAGCGGGGGGGAATAATGAGCAGTTCTTC. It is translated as CASSLVLAGGNNEQFF.

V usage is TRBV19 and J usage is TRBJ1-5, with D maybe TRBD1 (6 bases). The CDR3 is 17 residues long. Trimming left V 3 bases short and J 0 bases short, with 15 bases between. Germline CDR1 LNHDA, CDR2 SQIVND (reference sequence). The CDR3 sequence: CASSIRQGMGSNQPQHF. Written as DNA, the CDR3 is TGTGCCAGTAGTATCCGGCAGGGGATGGGTAGCAATCAGCCCCAGCATTTT.

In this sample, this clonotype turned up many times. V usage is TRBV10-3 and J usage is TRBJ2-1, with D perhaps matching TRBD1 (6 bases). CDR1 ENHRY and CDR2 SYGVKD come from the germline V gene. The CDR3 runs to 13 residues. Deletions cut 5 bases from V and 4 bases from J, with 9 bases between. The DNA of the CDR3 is TGTGCCATCAGTTGGACAGCTTACAATGAGCAGTTCTTC. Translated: CAISWTAYNEQFF.

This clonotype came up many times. The CDR3 sequence: CSGELVRGGSTYEQYF. For the CDR3, the DNA is TGCAGTGGGGAGTTAGTAAGAGGGGGCAGCACCTACGAGCAGTACTTC. The chain is built from TRBV20-1 and TRBJ2-7, with 7 bases that match TRBD1. Germline V CDR1 and CDR2: DFQATT, SNEGSKA (reference sequence). V lost 7 bases to trimming and J lost 2 bases; unmatched junction nucleotides: 17. The CDR3 extends over 16 amino acids.

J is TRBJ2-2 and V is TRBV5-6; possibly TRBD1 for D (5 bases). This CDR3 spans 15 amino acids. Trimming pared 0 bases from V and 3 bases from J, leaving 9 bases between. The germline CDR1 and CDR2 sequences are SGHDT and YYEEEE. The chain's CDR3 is CASSLVGQDTGELFF. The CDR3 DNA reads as TGTGCCAGCAGCTTGGTCGGACAAGACACCGGGGAGCTGTTTTTT.

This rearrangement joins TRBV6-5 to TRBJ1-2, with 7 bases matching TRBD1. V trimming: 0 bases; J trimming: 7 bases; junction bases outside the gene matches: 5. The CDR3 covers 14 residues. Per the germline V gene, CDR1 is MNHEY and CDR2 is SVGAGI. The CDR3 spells CASSYSMTGPGYTF. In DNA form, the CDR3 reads TGTGCCAGCAGTTACTCGATGACAGGGCCTGGCTACACCTTC.

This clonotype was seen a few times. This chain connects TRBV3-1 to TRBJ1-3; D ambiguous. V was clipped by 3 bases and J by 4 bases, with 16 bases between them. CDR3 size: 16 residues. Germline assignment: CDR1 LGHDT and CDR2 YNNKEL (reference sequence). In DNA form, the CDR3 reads TGTGCCAGCAGCCACCCTAACACGGCGTCCGGAAACACCATATATTTT. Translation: CASSHPNTASGNTIYF.

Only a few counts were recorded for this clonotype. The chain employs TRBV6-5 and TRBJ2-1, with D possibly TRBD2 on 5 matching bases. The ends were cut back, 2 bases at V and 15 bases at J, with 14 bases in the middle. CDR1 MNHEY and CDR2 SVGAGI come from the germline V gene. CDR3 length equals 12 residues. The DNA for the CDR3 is TGTGCCAGCAGTTACCAAACTAGTAGGTGGTTCTTC. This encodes CASSYQTSRWFF.

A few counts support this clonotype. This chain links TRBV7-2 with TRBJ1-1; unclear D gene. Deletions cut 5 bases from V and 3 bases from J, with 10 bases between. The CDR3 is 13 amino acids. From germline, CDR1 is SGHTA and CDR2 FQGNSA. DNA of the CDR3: TGTGCCAGCAGCCTCGACGGAGACACTGAAGCTTTCTTT. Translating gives CASSLDGDTEAFF.

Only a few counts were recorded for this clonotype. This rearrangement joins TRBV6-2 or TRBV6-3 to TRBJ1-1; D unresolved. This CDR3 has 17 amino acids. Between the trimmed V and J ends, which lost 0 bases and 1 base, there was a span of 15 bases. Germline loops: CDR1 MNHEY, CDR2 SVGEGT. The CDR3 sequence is CASSYSSGKKGNTEAFF. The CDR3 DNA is TGTGCCAGCAGTTACTCGTCGGGCAAGAAGGGGAACACTGAAGCTTTCTTT.